These T cell receptor beta chains were read from a single sample in a study of blood T cell repertoires in COVID-19. Data came from immunoSEQ multiplex PCR; TCRdb stores just in-frame clones and leaves some out. The sample lists fewer than 35,000 clones, roughly 87% occurring once. Sequenced sample: peripheral blood. The receptors were sampled from a man in his forties or fifties with active or convalescent COVID-19. Both conserved end residues are trimmed from each CDR3. The order of the fields is CDR3 protein, V gene.

CDR3: SASSGNYNEQF; V: TRBV20-1
CDR3: AWSVSGTGRWVKNNEQF; V: TRBV30
CDR3: ASSPTRPRTGGSYEQY; V: TRBV28
CDR3: ASSLRGIAKNIQY; V: TRBV5-6
CDR3: AWSRYSYEQY; V: TRBV30
CDR3: ASSFSGHGQPQH; V: TRBV28
CDR3: ASSQGARGPGELF; V: TRBV4-3
CDR3: ASSLGRVNEQF; V: TRBV5-4
CDR3: ASSWTFPGELF; V: TRBV9
CDR3: ASSARGLNYEQY; V: TRBV25-1
CDR3: ASSFDRVGGHEQY; V: TRBV21-1
CDR3: ASRAIQGSDEQY; V: TRBV5-1
CDR3: ASSYSQRNQPQH; V: TRBV6-2/TRBV6-3
CDR3: ASNLMGGNQPQH; V: TRBV28
CDR3: ASSPSGKRGEQY; V: TRBV9
CDR3: AISESGVRGEKLF; V: TRBV10-3
CDR3: ASSESSGLGNTGELF; V: TRBV10-1
CDR3: ASSREGGYEQY; V: TRBV4-3
CDR3: ASSTRRGSIVHEQF; V: TRBV3-1/TRBV3-2
CDR3: ASSFPTTYNEQF; V: TRBV28
CDR3: ASSLVPGQGYEQY; V: TRBV7-2
CDR3: ASSKGIGTGGLVRGYEQY; V: TRBV21-1
CDR3: ASSLKPNTEAF; V: TRBV9
CDR3: ASSLVRGNTGELF; V: TRBV7-9
CDR3: ASSSLRQGTYEQY; V: TRBV5-1
CDR3: ASSPRNLATGELF; V: TRBV9
CDR3: ASSQPAKREWVTDTQY; V: TRBV4-2
CDR3: ASSPRTGTSGLRGKQY; V: TRBV6-6
CDR3: ASSKTGQGFKNIQY; V: TRBV14
CDR3: ASSTGGPYGYT; V: TRBV5-6